This TCR beta chain is drawn from a study of CD8+ T cells in alopecia areata. cDNA reverse transcribed from extracted RNA served as the sequencing template. Produced via immunoSEQ multiplex PCR; TCRdb's table is partial and in-frame only. In the table there are 160,000 or so clones, roughly 50% of which are singletons. Points from the study as a whole: Sequencing of scalp tissue also captures the resident alphabeta T cells of normal skin. One nonresponder leaves baseline CD8+ expansion's link to response uncertain. Scalp and blood samples kept many expanded lesional clones throughout tofacitinib.

Treatment: oral pan-JAK inhibitor, 5-10 mg twice daily. Sorting of PBMCs yielded the CD4+ and CD8+ T cells. About this clone: Its antigen is as yet unknown.

Germline-derived CDR1 and CDR2 are SEHNR and FQNEAQ (reference sequence). The CDR3 has 13 amino acids. The V gene end was trimmed by 5 bases and the J gene end by 6 bases; junction bases not matched to a gene: 1. The sample was CD4+ T cells sorted from blood, taken around week 55, from a patient treated with tofacitinib. V gene TRBV7-9 combines with J gene TRBJ1-5; the match to TRBD1 covers 10 bases. The source of this sequence is a human donor with alopecia areata. For the CDR3, the DNA is TGTGCCAGCAGCGACAGGGGGCTTCAGCCCCAGCATTTT. Protein product: CASSDRGLQPQHF.